This TCR beta chain appears in the sequencing data of a study of blood T cells in healthy people across ages. This CDR3 is 16 amino acids long. The V and J ends lost 0 bases and 0 bases respectively, with 15 bases between them. The germline CDR1 and CDR2 sequences are DFQATT and SNEGSKA (reference sequence). For the second PCR, which ran for 7 to 11 cycles, a sample-barcoded 5' primer and a J-beta primer mix were used. TCRdb re-called the 5' RACE reads through MiXCR, storing one row per CDR3 protein. Among over a million distinct CDR3 sequences listed, around 39% were seen once. The V call is TRBV20-1, the J call TRBJ2-7; weak D call: TRBD2 (6 bases). The sample consisted of blood. The source is a woman aged 18-29 years in good health. Here the CDR3 reads CSARDRLALSSYEQYF. Here the CDR3 DNA reads TGCAGTGCTAGAGATCGTCTAGCGTTATCCTCCTACGAGCAGTACTTC.